This TCR beta chain derives from a study of T cells after yellow fever vaccination. General study points: Among primary-vaccination clones, most reappeared after the booster, at about 95% for CD4 and 85% to 90% for CD8.

About this clonotype: Its specificity is not known. A much larger clone is a single base away; this may be a read error.

TCRdb used MiXCR to reprocess the 5' RACE reads, holding one entry per CDR3 protein. The repertoire has about 74,000 distinct CDR3 sequences, approximately 6.9% of them found once; the top ten carry roughly 35%. The CDR3 loop spans 13 amino acids. The V gene's germline CDR1 is LGHNA and CDR2 YSLEER. The rearrangement joins TRBV4-3 to TRBJ1-1; D remains ambiguous. Here the sequenced sample was CD8+ T cells sorted from PBMCs, taken 5 to 6 days after the first yellow fever vaccination. The sequence derives from a man between 18 and 35 years old who received the YFV17D yellow fever vaccine. CDR3 DNA sequence: TGCGCCAGAAGCCAGGACCTGAACACTGAAGCTTTCTTT. It is translated as CARSQDLNTEAFF.